The 18 T cell receptor beta chains given below trace back to one sample, sequenced in a study of vaccination effects on CD4 cells after COVID-19. The table came from immunoSEQ multiplex PCR; TCRdb's copy has only in-frame clones and leaves some out. The sample records tens of thousands of clones, roughly 80% being singletons. Expansion of antigen-specific CD4+ T cells with viral peptide pools was carried out by the ViraFEST assay before sequencing. CD4+ T cells were isolated after around 10 days of culture. Participants each got two BNT162b2 or mRNA-1273 vaccine doses. These receptors lack a known antigen. Material: CD4+ T cells from PBMCs cultured with SARS-CoV-2 spike peptides, obtained after COVID-19 vaccination. The receptors shown here come from a human donor who received a COVID-19 vaccine.

The rearrangement joins TRBV18 to TRBJ1-5; the D is unclear. Germline assignment: CDR1 KGHSH and CDR2 LQKENI. The CDR3 runs 15 residues. V lost 8 bases to trimming and J lost 3 bases, with 17 bases between them. As DNA, the CDR3 is TGTGCCAGCACTGGGCAGGAGGCCTCCAATCAGCCCCAGCATTTT. Its protein product is CASTGQEASNQPQHF. Combining the CDR3 with reference TRBV18 and TRBJ1-5 gives the whole variable domain NAGVMQNPRHLVRRRGQEARLRCSPMKGHSHVYWYRQLPEEGLKFMVYLQKENIIDESGMPKERFSAEFPKEGPSILRIQQVVRGDSAAYFCASTGQEASNQPQHFGDGTRLSIL.

The gene calls are TRBV6-5 and TRBJ2-3; 7 nucleotides line up with TRBD2. CDR1 and CDR2 from the germline V gene are MNHEY and SVGAGI. V shed 0 bases, J shed 0 bases, and the junction held 3 bases outside the gene matches. The CDR3 has 16 amino acids. The CDR3 DNA reads as TGTGCCAGCAGTTACTCGACGGGACTAAGCACAGATACGCAGTATTTT. It translates to CASSYSTGLSTDTQYF.

The J gene is TRBJ1-1, the V gene TRBV11-2, with D maybe TRBD1 (5 bases). Between the trimmed V and J ends, which lost 1 base and 2 bases, there was a span of 8 bases. This CDR3 is 14 amino acids long. Germline CDR1 is SGHAT and CDR2 is FQNNGV. As DNA, the CDR3 is TGTGCCAGCAGCTTAGTGCAGGGTAACACTGAAGCTTTCTTT. Protein sequence: CASSLVQGNTEAFF.

V and J are TRBV2 and TRBJ1-2; 8 bases agree with TRBD1. The germline V gene has CDR1 SNHLY and CDR2 FYNNEI. There are 13 residues in the CDR3. J lost 6 bases, V lost 6 bases, and 6 bases had no gene match. The CDR3 protein is CASRPDRVHGYTF. The CDR3 DNA sequence: TGTGCCAGCAGACCGGACAGGGTGCATGGCTACACCTTC. The full variable domain, in which reference TRBV2 and TRBJ1-2 provide the parts outside the CDR3, is EPEVTQTPSHQVTQMGQEVILRCVPISNHLYFYWYRQILGQKVEFLVSFYNNEISEKSEIFDDQFSVERPDGSNFTLKIRSTKLEDSAMYFCASRPDRVHGYTFGSGTRLTVV.

The chain couples TRBV19 to TRBJ1-5, with a tentative D call TRBD1 (5 bases). The CDR3 loop spans 15 amino acids. V lost 0 bases, J lost 5 bases, and 11 bases lay in between. Per germline, CDR1 LNHDA and CDR2 SQIVND (reference sequence). CDR3 sequence (DNA): TGTGCCAGTAGTATAGACGGGGGGGACCATCAGCCCCAGCATTTT. Protein: CASSIDGGDHQPQHF.

The rearrangement joins TRBV11-3 to TRBJ2-5; 7 positions match TRBD2. CDR1 SGHNT and CDR2 YENEEA come from the germline V gene. The CDR3 spans 15 residues. J was trimmed by 2 bases and V by 5 bases; bases with no gene match: 8. The CDR3 loop is CASSLSSGGQETQYF. For the CDR3, the DNA is TGTGCCAGCAGCCTCTCTAGCGGAGGACAAGAGACCCAGTACTTC.

This chain connects TRBV5-4 to TRBJ1-1, with no clear D. Germline V gene data show CDR1 as SGHNT and CDR2 as YYREEE (reference sequence). This CDR3 is built from 14 residues. Trimming removed 0 bases at V and 11 bases at J, with 17 bases between. The CDR3 nucleotides read TGTGCCAGCAGCTTGGATACAGCCTGGGGAGGTGCTTTCTTT. Translation gives CASSLDTAWGGAFF.

This clone occurred once. This sequence joins TRBV24-1 and TRBJ2-1; the D gene is possibly TRBD2 (7 bases). This CDR3 comprises 16 residues. CDR1 KGHDR and CDR2 SFDVKD come from the germline V gene. V was trimmed by 4 bases and J by 7 bases, leaving 19 bases between them. CDR3 residues: CATSDQWGGLVNEQFF. CDR3 nucleotide sequence: TGTGCCACCAGTGACCAATGGGGGGGCTTGGTGAATGAGCAGTTCTTC.

The chain joins TRBV5-1 to TRBJ2-2; no reliable D call. V lost 0 bases and J 4 bases, leaving 7 bases between the germline ends. The CDR3 loop spans 14 amino acids. Germline V gene sequence: CDR1 SGHRS, CDR2 YFSETQ. CDR3 coding DNA: TGCGCCAGCAGCTTGGCCCAGAGCACCGGGGAGCTGTTTTTT. This sequence encodes CASSLAQSTGELFF.

The chain links TRBV18 to TRBJ1-1; 8 nucleotides align to TRBD1. Germline assignment: CDR1 KGHSH and CDR2 LQKENI. CDR3 length: 15 residues. J lost 1 base, V lost 3 bases, and 4 bases had no gene match. The CDR3 region is CASSPEQGANTEAFF. CDR3 DNA sequence: TGTGCCAGCTCACCGGAGCAGGGGGCGAACACTGAAGCTTTCTTT.

In the case of this clone: The sample has other DNA sequences that encode this CDR3 too. In DNA form, the CDR3 reads TGTGCCAGCACCCAGGGAACGGGTTACGAGCAGTACTTC. It encodes CASTQGTGYEQYF. V is TRBV6-5 and J is TRBJ2-7, with D possibly matching TRBD1 (5 bases). V was trimmed by 7 bases and J by 4 bases, leaving 14 bases between them. CDR1 is MNHEY and CDR2 is SVGAGI in the germline V gene. The CDR3 spans 13 residues.

The rearrangement uses TRBV19 and TRBJ1-4; 7 bases fit TRBD1. The J segment lost 6 bases and the V segment lost 5 bases, leaving 12 bases of the junction unmatched. This CDR3 contains 16 residues. CDR1 LNHDA and CDR2 SQIVND come from the germline V gene (reference sequence). The CDR3 DNA is TGTGCCAGTAGTGTATCCTGGGACAGCACAGATGAAAAACTGTTTTTT. Protein product: CASSVSWDSTDEKLFF.

The chain uses TRBV10-3 and TRBJ1-6; D is ambiguous. This CDR3 is built from 16 residues. V was trimmed by 0 bases and J by 9 bases, leaving 15 bases between them. Germline V gene lookup returns CDR1 ENHRY and CDR2 SYGVKD. DNA for the CDR3: TGTGCCATCAGTGAGTCTTTTTTCTGGCATGCTTCACCCCTCCACTTT. This codes for CAISESFFWHASPLHF.

This chain connects TRBV10-3 to TRBJ2-5; D tentatively fits TRBD1 or TRBD2 (5 bases each). The V gene lost 4 bases and the J gene lost 1 base, with 7 bases spanning the gap. Per the germline V gene, CDR1 is ENHRY and CDR2 is SYGVKD. There are 13 residues in the CDR3. The CDR3 here is CAISVGPQETQYF. DNA of the CDR3: TGTGCCATCAGTGTGGGACCCCAAGAGACCCAGTACTTC.

The chain has TRBV27 and TRBJ1-6; no clear D gene. Between the trimmed V and J ends, which lost 3 bases and 7 bases, there was a span of 10 bases. This CDR3 region has 14 residues. Germline V lookup: CDR1 MNHEY, CDR2 SMNVEV (reference sequence). Here the CDR3 reads CASSLRHPNSPLHF. In DNA, the CDR3 is TGTGCCAGCAGTTTGAGGCACCCGAATTCACCCCTCCACTTT.

The J gene is TRBJ1-5, the V gene TRBV19; 9 bases fit TRBD1. J lost 6 bases, V lost 7 bases, and 10 bases had no gene match. This CDR3 region has 15 residues. Germline V gene lookup returns CDR1 LNHDA and CDR2 SQIVND (reference sequence). CDR3 DNA: TGTGCCAGTACCGTACAGGGGGCGGCGGGTCAGCCCCAGCATTTT. Translated: CASTVQGAAGQPQHF. The full variable domain, completed using reference TRBV19 and TRBJ1-5, is DGGITQSPKYLFRKEGQNVTLSCEQNLNHDAMYWYRQDPGQGLRLIYYSQIVNDFQKGDIAEGYSVSREKKESFPLTVTSAQKNPTAFYLCASTVQGAAGQPQHFGDGTRLSIL.

This chain connects TRBV7-9 to TRBJ1-6; D call uncertain. There are 15 residues in the CDR3. The V end lost 0 bases, the J end lost 3 bases, and 6 bases lay between the germline ends. Germline loops: CDR1 SEHNR, CDR2 FQNEAQ (reference sequence). CDR3 DNA sequence: TGTGCCAGCAGCTTAGCCGGTGGCTATAATTCACCCCTCCACTTT. It translates to CASSLAGGYNSPLHF.

This chain uses TRBV10-1 with TRBJ1-3; D is undetermined. The germline V gene encodes CDR1 WNHNN and CDR2 SYGVQD (reference sequence). The CDR3 is 15 residues long. V was shortened by 0 bases and J by 2 bases, with 8 bases between the two germline ends. CDR3 DNA: TGCGCCAGCAGTGAGTCTACAGCAACTGGAAACACCATATATTTT. Protein: CASSESTATGNTIYF.